This is a list of T cell receptor beta chains from one sample in a study of blood T cells in healthy people across ages. TCRdb re-called the 5' RACE reads with MiXCR, one entry per CDR3 protein. Among approximately 1.5 million distinct CDR3 sequences, approximately 43% were seen once, and the ten largest hold just over 4%. Sequenced sample: blood. The receptors come from a woman aged 18-29 years in good health. The CDR3 runs from the conserved cysteine through the conserved F or W. The order of the fields is clone size, D gene, J gene, V gene, CDR3 DNA, CDR3 protein. D genes are given only for firm matches. The size entry is marked missing in some rows and otherwise reads once, few, many or a size class.

many	.	TRBJ1-2	TRBV12-3/TRBV12-4	TGTGCCAGCAGTCCGTGGGTAGGGGCGAACTATGGCTACACCTTC	CASSPWVGANYGYTF
.	.	TRBJ2-1	TRBV24-1	TGTGCCACCAGTGATTTATTGACCCACAATGAGCAGTTCTTC	CATSDLLTHNEQFF
.	.	TRBJ2-1	TRBV20-1	TGCAGTGCTAGGAAGGGGTGGAGGCAGGGGAATGAGCAGTTCTTC	CSARKGWRQGNEQFF
.	.	TRBJ2-1	TRBV27	TGTGCCAGCACCGCCCTGCCTGGGGACAATGAGCAGTTCTTC	CASTALPGDNEQFF
.	.	TRBJ1-5	TRBV4-2	TGTGCCAGCAGCCAAGCAGGTTTCAATCAGCCCCAGCATTTT	CASSQAGFNQPQHF
few	.	TRBJ2-3	TRBV3-1	TGTGCCAGCAGCCATGGTTCTAGCACCGATACGCAGTATTTT	CASSHGSSTDTQYF
.	.	TRBJ2-1	TRBV20-1	TGCAGTGCTAGAGATCAGTGGGTTTTGTTCTTC	CSARDQWVLFF
.	.	TRBJ1-1	TRBV29-1	TGCAGCGTTGATGTAGGGGGGACTGAAGCTTTCTTT	CSVDVGGTEAFF
.	TRBD2	TRBJ2-7	TRBV2	TGTGCCAGCACCGGCGGACTAGCGGAGGAAACGGAGCAGTACTTC	CASTGGLAEETEQYF
.	.	TRBJ2-2	TRBV29-1	TGCAGCGTTTCAGGTTTCGGCTGGTCCGGGGAGCTGTTTTTT	CSVSGFGWSGELFF
.	.	TRBJ2-7	TRBV7-6	TGTGCCAGCAGCTTAGAGGATAAGCGGAGCTCCTACGAGCAGTACTTC	CASSLEDKRSSYEQYF
.	TRBD2	TRBJ2-7	TRBV6-5	TGTGCCAGCAGTTACGGGACTAGCAGATACGAGCAGTACTTC	CASSYGTSRYEQYF
few	TRBD2	TRBJ2-7	TRBV2	TGTGCCAGCAGTGACCCCGGGACATGGGGCAATGGAGGGACTAGCGGGAGATTCTACGAGCAGTACTTC	CASSDPGTWGNGGTSGRFYEQYF
few	.	TRBJ1-2	TRBV4-1	TGCGCCAGCAGCCAAGATGCCAACTTTAACTATGGCTACACCTTC	CASSQDANFNYGYTF
.	TRBD2	TRBJ2-7	TRBV5-5	TGTGCCAGCAGCTTGGAGGGGGCTAGCGGGGCTTTAAGAGAGCAGTACTTC	CASSLEGASGALREQYF
.	.	TRBJ2-1	TRBV5-1	TGCGCCAGCAGCTCGGGACTGCCCCCGCCCTACAATGAGCAGTTCTTC	CASSSGLPPPYNEQFF
once	TRBD1	TRBJ2-7	TRBV5-1	TGCGCCAGCAGGGAGGACAGGTCCTTATCCTACGAGCAGTACTTC	CASREDRSLSYEQYF
.	TRBD1	TRBJ2-3	TRBV6-2/TRBV6-3	TGTGCCAGCAGACGATCCGGGACAGGGCGCATAGATACGCAGTATTTT	CASRRSGTGRIDTQYF
.	.	TRBJ2-2	TRBV27	TGTGCCAGCAGTCCCGGACCATCCTCGGCCGGGGAGCTGTTTTTT	CASSPGPSSAGELFF
.	.	TRBJ1-1	TRBV6-5	TGTGCCAGCAGTTACTCGGGACGGACCGCGAACACTGAAGCTTTCTTT	CASSYSGRTANTEAFF
once	.	TRBJ2-1	TRBV6-6	TGTGCCAGCAGTGACGTGGCAGACAATGAGCAGTTCTTC	CASSDVADNEQFF
.	.	TRBJ1-5	TRBV7-9	TGTGCCAGCAGCCCCCCTGGTGCGAGCGATCAGCCCCAGCATTTT	CASSPPGASDQPQHF
few	.	TRBJ2-1	TRBV24-1	TGTGCCACCAGTGATTTGGGGTCAGCCCTCAATGAGCAGTTCTTC	CATSDLGSALNEQFF
.	.	TRBJ2-1	TRBV4-1	TGCGCCAGCAGCCAAGAACACTCAGCGGATGAGCAGTTCTTC	CASSQEHSADEQFF